Listed here are 20 T cell receptor beta chains from one sample, sequenced in a study of cytomegalovirus exposure and HLA in healthy donors. Primers for the PCR totalled 60 Vbeta and 13 Jbeta. Data came from immunoSEQ multiplex PCR; TCRdb stores just in-frame clones and leaves some out. The table has about 220,000 clones, more than 75% seen once. The material sequenced was PBMCs. These receptors were obtained from a man aged 40-55 years in good health and CMV-seropositive.

The J gene is TRBJ2-2, the V gene TRBV27, with D hard to call. CDR3 length equals 16 residues. The V and J ends lost 3 bases and 0 bases respectively, with 11 bases between them. CDR1 is MNHEY, CDR2 SMNVEV, per germline (reference sequence). This CDR3 reads CASSFNSKANTGELFF. The DNA of the CDR3 is TGTGCCAGCAGTTTCAATAGCAAAGCGAACACCGGGGAGCTGTTTTTT.

The chain joins TRBV2 to TRBJ2-5, with 16 nucleotides matching TRBD2. Germline V gene lookup returns CDR1 SNHLY and CDR2 FYNNEI. Germline trimming cut 6 bases from V and 5 bases from J; bases unmatched to any gene: 9. The CDR3 runs to 17 residues. CDR3 residues: CASSVGLAGGPSETQYF. The CDR3 DNA follows: TGTGCCAGCAGCGTGGGACTAGCGGGAGGGCCGTCGGAGACCCAGTACTTC.

This rearrangement joins TRBV19 to TRBJ2-7; 9 positions agree with TRBD2. After removal of 4 bases from V and 4 bases from J, the junction contained 8 bases not matched to a gene. Germline V CDR1 and CDR2: LNHDA, SQIVND (reference sequence). CDR3 size: 15 residues. The CDR3 DNA is TGTGCCAGTAGTACAATAAGCGGGAGGACATACGAGCAGTACTTC. Amino acids: CASSTISGRTYEQYF. The variable domain in full, completed from reference TRBV19 and TRBJ2-7, reads DGGITQSPKYLFRKEGQNVTLSCEQNLNHDAMYWYRQDPGQGLRLIYYSQIVNDFQKGDIAEGYSVSREKKESFPLTVTSAQKNPTAFYLCASSTISGRTYEQYFGPGTRLTVT.

This chain links TRBV15 with TRBJ2-5; tentative D call: TRBD2 (6 bases). V lost 4 bases to trimming and J lost 5 bases, with 17 bases between them. CDR3 size: 15 residues. Germline loops: CDR1 LNHNV, CDR2 YYDKDF (reference sequence). In nucleotides, the CDR3 is TGTGCCACCAGCAACCTTGAGGGTCTAGCGGAGACCCAGTACTTC. Encoded protein: CATSNLEGLAETQYF.

CDR3 sequence reads: CASSSGQGPYGYTF. For the CDR3, the DNA is TGCGCCAGCAGCTCGGGACAGGGGCCCTATGGCTACACCTTC. The chain uses TRBV5-1 and TRBJ1-2; 10 nucleotides align to TRBD1. CDR3 length: 14 amino acids. After removal of 3 bases from V and 4 bases from J, the junction contained 3 bases not matched to a gene. The germline V gene encodes CDR1 SGHRS and CDR2 YFSETQ.

V is TRBV19 and J is TRBJ2-1; 7 nucleotides align to TRBD1. V shed 8 bases and J 2 bases; nucleotides not matched to a gene: 0. The CDR3 runs 12 residues. From germline, CDR1 is LNHDA and CDR2 SQIVND (reference sequence). CDR3: CASGTAYNEQFF. The DNA for the CDR3 is TGTGCCAGTGGGACAGCCTACAATGAGCAGTTCTTC.

This clone showed up just once. The chain recombines TRBV7-9 with TRBJ2-3; a weak D match, TRBD2 (5 bases). CDR3 length: 12 residues. Trimming removed 5 bases at V and 5 bases at J, with 8 bases between. In germline, CDR1 is SEHNR, CDR2 FQNEAQ (reference sequence). Written as DNA, the CDR3 is TGTGCCAGCAGCGAAGCGGTAGATACGCAGTATTTT. It specifies CASSEAVDTQYF.

The V and J genes are TRBV11-3 and TRBJ2-5, with D maybe TRBD1 (5 bases). Germline V gene sequence: CDR1 SGHNT, CDR2 YENEEA. Trimming took 0 bases from V and 2 from J, leaving 7 bases between them. CDR3 length: 14 residues. CDR3 bases: TGTGCCAGCAGCTTAGATCCAGGGCAAGAGACCCAGTACTTC. It is translated as CASSLDPGQETQYF.

This chain connects TRBV19 to TRBJ2-7, with TRBD2 matching 9 bases. From germline, CDR1 is LNHDA and CDR2 SQIVND (reference sequence). V trimming: 0 bases; J trimming: 2 bases; junction bases outside the gene matches: 8. The CDR3 is made up of 17 amino acids. The CDR3 here is CASSIDAGTSPTYEQYF. The CDR3 DNA sequence: TGTGCCAGTAGTATAGACGCCGGGACTAGCCCGACCTACGAGCAGTACTTC. The full variable domain, with the rest looked up from reference TRBV19 and TRBJ2-7, is DGGITQSPKYLFRKEGQNVTLSCEQNLNHDAMYWYRQDPGQGLRLIYYSQIVNDFQKGDIAEGYSVSREKKESFPLTVTSAQKNPTAFYLCASSIDAGTSPTYEQYFGPGTRLTVT.

The chain is built from TRBV7-6 and TRBJ1-2; 8 bases map to TRBD1. The CDR3 is 16 amino acids. CDR1 and CDR2 (germline): SGHVS, FNYEAQ. The ends lost 4 bases at V and 6 bases at J; junction bases unmatched: 13. The CDR3 DNA sequence: TGTGCCAGCAGCTACACGACAGGGGCGCAGTCGAATGGCTACACCTTC. Protein: CASSYTTGAQSNGYTF.

Only one count was recorded for this clone. V gene TRBV19 combines with J gene TRBJ1-1; possibly TRBD1 for D (6 bases). V was shortened by 6 bases and J by 11 bases, with 16 bases between the two germline ends. The CDR3 consists of 12 residues. Germline CDR1 and CDR2: LNHDA and SQIVND (reference sequence). CDR3 nucleotides: TGTGCCAGTAGCCCCGACAGGTATTGGGCTTTCTTT. Translation: CASSPDRYWAFF.

This clone was seen more than once but under ten times. The chain employs TRBV7-6 and TRBJ2-7; no definite D call. Per germline, CDR1 SGHVS and CDR2 FNYEAQ. This CDR3 spans 13 amino acids. V dropped 5 bases and J dropped 7 bases, with 15 bases sitting between them. CDR3 nucleotides: TGTGCCAGCAGCCCAGTAGCCTTGCTGGAGCAGTACTTC. Its translation is CASSPVALLEQYF.

This clone was counted only a few times. V and J are TRBV4-1 and TRBJ2-5; D might be TRBD2 (5 bases). V gave up 3 bases and J gave up 3 bases, with 14 bases separating them. This CDR3 is 15 amino acids long. Germline lookup yields CDR1 MGHRA and CDR2 YSYEKL. CDR3 amino acids: CASSHDIAREETQYF. For the CDR3, the DNA is TGCGCCAGCAGCCACGATATAGCGAGAGAAGAGACCCAGTACTTC.

CDR3 sequence: CASSVGQGPSTDTQYF. The CDR3 DNA follows: TGTGCCAGCAGCGTGGGACAGGGTCCTAGCACAGATACGCAGTATTTT. The gene calls are TRBV7-3 and TRBJ2-3; TRBD1 matches 9 bases. This CDR3 comprises 16 residues. V was pared by 5 bases and J by 0 bases, with 6 bases of the junction left unmatched. CDR1 is SGHTA and CDR2 is FQGTGA in the germline V gene.

Regarding this clone: Distinct nucleotide sequences in the sample also encode this CDR3. The CDR3 DNA reads as TGTGCCAGCAGTCCCCGACAGGGGGGGACTGAAGCTTTCTTT. Translated: CASSPRQGGTEAFF. J is TRBJ1-1 and V is TRBV27, with 9 bases matching TRBD1. CDR3 length: 14 residues. Germline assignment: CDR1 MNHEY and CDR2 SMNVEV (reference sequence). The V segment lost 5 bases and the J segment 5 bases; nucleotides outside the gene matches: 6.

J is TRBJ1-5 and V is TRBV19; a possible D gene is TRBD1 (6 bases). The CDR3 totals 15 residues. Germline CDR1 LNHDA, CDR2 SQIVND (reference sequence). Trimming cost V 3 bases and J 2 bases, with 11 bases left between them. CDR3 loop: CASSISRGGNQPQHF. In nucleotides, the CDR3 is TGTGCCAGTAGTATCAGCAGGGGCGGCAATCAGCCCCAGCATTTT.

The genes are TRBV5-1 and TRBJ2-1; 11 nucleotides agree with TRBD1. Germline CDR1 is SGHRS and CDR2 is YFSETQ. V was pared by 0 bases and J by 9 bases, with 2 bases of the junction left unmatched. The CDR3 spans 14 residues. This CDR3 is CASSLGTGGIEQFF. The CDR3 DNA follows: TGCGCCAGCAGCTTGGGGACAGGGGGCATTGAGCAGTTCTTC.

The chain combines TRBV2 with TRBJ2-1; the match to TRBD2 covers 13 bases. Germline trimming cut 7 bases from V and 15 bases from J; bases unmatched to any gene: 9. The CDR3 extends over 13 amino acids. The V gene's germline CDR1 is SNHLY and CDR2 FYNNEI. CDR3 bases: TGTGCCAGCAAACACGGACTAGCGGGAGATCGGTTCTTC. The encoded protein is CASKHGLAGDRFF. Looking up the rest from reference TRBV2 and TRBJ2-1 gives the full variable domain: EPEVTQTPSHQVTQMGQEVILRCVPISNHLYFYWYRQILGQKVEFLVSFYNNEISEKSEIFDDQFSVERPDGSNFTLKIRSTKLEDSAMYFCASKHGLAGDRFFGPGTRLTVL.

This clone has a single count. The rearrangement links TRBV27 to TRBJ2-2, with D possibly being TRBD1 (5 bases). CDR1 is MNHEY and CDR2 is SMNVEV in the germline V gene (reference sequence). This CDR3 is built from 14 residues. Trimming cost V 7 bases and J 5 bases, with 14 bases left between them. This chain's CDR3 is CASNGAGLTGELFF. The CDR3 bases are TGTGCCAGCAACGGCGCAGGGTTAACCGGGGAGCTGTTTTTT.

This rearrangement joins TRBV9 to TRBJ2-7, with D possibly being TRBD2 (6 bases). CDR3 length: 15 amino acids. Germline values: CDR1 SGDLS, CDR2 YYNGEE. Between the trimmed V and J ends, which lost 4 bases and 2 bases, there was a span of 16 bases. In DNA form, the CDR3 reads TGTGCCAGCAGCCCCCGAATAGCGGACACCTACGAGCAGTACTTC. Its protein is CASSPRIADTYEQYF.